The clone carrying this TCR beta chain was seen at least ten times. Its antigen is not known. TCRdb re-called the 5' RACE reads with MiXCR, one entry per CDR3 protein. Counted here are roughly 550,000 distinct CDR3 sequences, roughly 22% occurring once; the ten biggest clones make up approximately 13%. The data were obtained in a study of T-cell memory formation after mild COVID-19. About the research overall: Largely, the TCR clusters proved donor specific. Study-wide findings and caveats: Pre-infection memory harbored some responding clones, suggesting cross-reactive memory joined. Mainly in CM and EM were contracting CD4+ clones; CD8+ were in EMRA.

This sequence originates from an adult woman who had mild COVID-19 (a few samples of this study predate the infection). Cell type and time point are not known. The material sequenced was PBMCs or a T cell subset sorted from them (not recorded which).

The CDR3 reads CASSSQGDYGYTF. The CDR3, as DNA: TGCGCCAGCAGCTCCCAGGGAGACTATGGCTACACCTTC. The rearrangement uses TRBV5-1 and TRBJ1-2, with D possibly being TRBD1 (5 bases). Germline lookup yields CDR1 SGHRS and CDR2 YFSETQ. This CDR3 has 13 amino acids. V lost 3 bases and J lost 3, with 9 bases in between.